This T cell receptor beta chain was obtained from a study of OX40 agonist ivuxolimab in advanced cancers. The overall study: Administration of intravenous ivuxolimab to patients occurred every 2 weeks at 0.01 to 10 mg/kg. People in dose escalation had one of these cancers: hepatocellular carcinoma, melanoma, renal cell or head and neck cancer. A mean age of roughly 60 years, range about 20 to 85, was recorded, and roughly 80% were male. Study-level points and caveats: Certain nonresponders additionally had low normalized T-cell clonal expansion.

The V gene's germline CDR1 is KGHSH and CDR2 LQKENI. Unmatched junction bases numbered 3, after V lost 3 bases and J lost 5 bases. The length of the CDR3 is 13 residues. Comment on this clone: The antigen is not known.

Generated by immunoSEQ multiplex PCR, the TCRdb table keeps only in-frame clones and is missing some. The profile shows 58,000 or so clones, nearly 90% of them singletons. The receptor's source is an adult with an advanced solid tumor such as melanoma, head and neck, liver or kidney cancer. The source was CD4+ or CD8+ T cells sorted from blood, collected in a trial of the OX40 agonist ivuxolimab. The V and J genes are TRBV18 and TRBJ2-5; 7 bases fit TRBD1. The DNA for the CDR3 is TGTGCCAGCTCACCCACAGGGGACGAGACCCAGTACTTC. It encodes CASSPTGDETQYF.